Described below is a single TCR beta chain sequence and its context. No antigen is known for it. This entry is derived from a study of T cell responses to AZD1222 COVID-19 vaccine. The repertoire was sequenced with immunoSEQ multiplex PCR; TCRdb's copy has only in-frame clones and lacks some. The sample records about 150,000 clones, about 86% being singletons. The CDR3 covers 13 residues. V was trimmed by 1 base and J by 10 bases, leaving 9 bases between them. Germline V gene lookup returns CDR1 SGHRS and CDR2 YFSETQ. Study results and caveats: CD4 TCRs associated with vaccination spanned spike, dominating at 160-218 and 743-854. Clonal diversity was possibly underestimated; the donors were predominantly white British and more often female. Recipients of two AZD1222 doses showed rising Spike-specific TCR breadth and depth. Unmutated regions of variants are reportedly targeted by nearly half of spike-specific TCRs.

This receptor was taken from an adult in good health. The chain employs TRBV5-1 and TRBJ1-6; D not certain. The sequences come from peripheral blood, collected on day 0 of MenACWY control vaccination. CDR3 in amino acids: CASSLNLGSPLHF. Written as DNA, the CDR3 is TGCGCCAGCAGCTTGAATTTGGGATCACCCCTCCACTTT.